The clone carrying this T cell receptor beta chain has a single count. Its specificity is not known. This sample was taken from a study of molecular identifiers for immune sequencing clone quantification. With 10%, 30% or 50% of RNA, about 20,000 to 1,100,000 naive CD8 T cells were sequenced. CD8+CD4-CCR7+CD45RA+ cells were sorted as naive CD8 T cells. The study, taken as a whole, reports: Highly expanded clone sizes could be underestimated by identical TCR molecules that share a barcode.

Methods described previously were used for bulk TCR libraries, and listed TCR primers were applied. TCRdb independently ran MiXCR on the PCR reads; one entry per CDR3 protein. The sample lists some 580,000 distinct CDR3 sequences, around 25% occurring once. The CDR3 has 16 amino acids. The source material was naive CD8+ T cells from blood, with Jurkat cell RNA spiked in. Stated subset: FACS-sorted CD8+CD4-CCR7+CD45RA+ naive T cells. V usage is TRBV21-1 and J usage is TRBJ1-1; TRBD1, the D gene given by the table, was not confirmed from the DNA. TRBV21-1 is recorded as a pseudogene. The origin of this receptor is a human donor in good health. Some libraries in this study had Jurkat cell RNA spiked in. The CDR3 loop is CASSDIAEAQSTEAFF. The CDR3, as DNA: TGTGCCAGCAGCGATATAGCCGAGGCGCAGAGCACTGAAGCTTTCTTT.